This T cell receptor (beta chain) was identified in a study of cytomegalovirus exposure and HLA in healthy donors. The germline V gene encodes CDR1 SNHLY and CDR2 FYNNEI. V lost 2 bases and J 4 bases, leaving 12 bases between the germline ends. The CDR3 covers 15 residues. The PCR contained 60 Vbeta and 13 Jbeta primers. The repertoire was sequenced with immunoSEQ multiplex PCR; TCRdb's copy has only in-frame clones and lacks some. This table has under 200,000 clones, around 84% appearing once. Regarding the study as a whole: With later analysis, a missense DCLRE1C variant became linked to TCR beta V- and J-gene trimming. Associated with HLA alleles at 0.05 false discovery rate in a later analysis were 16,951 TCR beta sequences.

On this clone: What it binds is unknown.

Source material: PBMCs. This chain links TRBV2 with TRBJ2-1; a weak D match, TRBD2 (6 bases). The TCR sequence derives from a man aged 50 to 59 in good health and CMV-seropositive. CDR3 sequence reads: CASSESLARYNEQFF. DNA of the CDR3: TGTGCCAGCAGTGAAAGTCTAGCGAGGTACAATGAGCAGTTCTTC.